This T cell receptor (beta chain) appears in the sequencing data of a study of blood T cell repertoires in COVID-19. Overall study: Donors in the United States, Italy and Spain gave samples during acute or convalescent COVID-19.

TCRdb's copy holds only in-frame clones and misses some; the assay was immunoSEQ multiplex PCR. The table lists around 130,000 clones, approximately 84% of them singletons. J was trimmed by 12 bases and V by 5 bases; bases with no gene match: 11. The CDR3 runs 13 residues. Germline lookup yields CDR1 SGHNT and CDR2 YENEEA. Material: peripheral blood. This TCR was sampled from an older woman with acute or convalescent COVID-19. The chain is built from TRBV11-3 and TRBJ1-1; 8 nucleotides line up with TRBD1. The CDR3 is CASSANNRGLSFF. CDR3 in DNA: TGTGCCAGCAGCGCAAACAACAGGGGGTTATCTTTCTTT.